What follows are 19 T cell receptor beta chains derived from one specimen sequenced in a study of cytomegalovirus exposure and HLA in healthy donors (dated by TCRdb to about 2017). The method was the immunoSEQ multiplex PCR assay. For the multiplex PCR, a mixture combining 60 forward primers for TCR Vbeta segments and 13 reverse primers for TCR Jbeta segments was used. TCRdb took over this immuneACCESS table, retaining in-frame rearrangements with V and J assigned. Such tables are incomplete; in checked studies, under half of the missing clones stem from an unresolved V gene, and the remainder is unexplained. The sample has more than 130,000 clones on record. Jointly, the top ten make up less than 3.5% of the sample. The sample comprised PBMCs. The receptor set was obtained from a middle-aged man in good health and CMV-seronegative.

The chain joins TRBV5-1 to TRBJ1-6, with 9 bases that match TRBD1. In germline, CDR1 is SGHRS, CDR2 YFSETQ. The ends lost 0 bases at V and 5 bases at J; junction bases unmatched: 0. There are 15 residues in the CDR3. The CDR3 loop reads CASSLGTGDNSPLHF. DNA for the CDR3: TGCGCCAGCAGCTTGGGGACAGGGGATAATTCACCCCTCCACTTT.

This sequence joins TRBV6-5 and TRBJ2-1; a possible D gene is TRBD2 (6 bases). The CDR3 is 12 amino acids. Germline-derived CDR1 and CDR2 are MNHEY and SVGAGI. With 5 bases removed from V and 12 bases from J, the gap between germline ends came to 14 bases. The CDR3 sequence: CASSSGPAGQFF. The CDR3 bases are TGTGCCAGCAGTAGCGGGCCGGCGGGGCAGTTCTTC.

The rearrangement links TRBV7-2 to TRBJ2-2, with a possible D match to TRBD1 (7 bases). This CDR3 is built from 15 residues. CDR1 is SGHTA, CDR2 FQGNSA, per germline. Trimming cost V 7 bases and J 9 bases, with 21 bases left between them. CDR3 nucleotide sequence: TGTGCCAGCACCTATCGCGGAGGGGGCGAAAGGGAGCTGTTTTTT. Translation gives CASTYRGGGERELFF.

A remark on this clone: Sequence at one end of the junction differs from germline and may be a read error. The rearrangement links TRBV27 to TRBJ2-2; possible D gene TRBD2, 5 bases. This CDR3 region has 12 residues. Per germline, CDR1 MNHEY and CDR2 SMNVEV (reference sequence). The CDR3 DNA reads as TGTGCCAGCAGTTTTAACACCGGGGAGCTGTCTTTT. It is translated as CASSFNTGELSF.

This chain uses TRBV10-3 with TRBJ1-1, with 9 bases identical to TRBD1. V was pared by 4 bases and J by 4 bases, with 7 bases of the junction left unmatched. This CDR3 has 15 amino acids. Germline values: CDR1 ENHRY, CDR2 SYGVKD. In nucleotides, the CDR3 is TGTGCCATCAGTGTACAGGGGGCGCAGGGCACTGAAGCTTTCTTT. Translation: CAISVQGAQGTEAFF.

The chain carries TRBV5-5 and TRBJ1-1; D is unclear. The CDR3 contains 14 residues. V shed 0 bases and J shed 11 bases, with 17 bases lying between them. CDR1 and CDR2 (germline): SGHKS, YYEKEE (reference sequence). The CDR3 DNA sequence: TGTGCCAGCAGCTTGGGTCGGCCCCATGGGCACGCTTTCTTT. It yields the protein CASSLGRPHGHAFF.

The CDR3 loop reads CASSFGEGSTEAFF. The CDR3, as DNA: TGTGCCAGCAGCTTTGGGGAGGGGAGCACTGAAGCTTTCTTT. The J gene is TRBJ1-1, the V gene TRBV5-6; possibly TRBD1 for D (5 bases). Trimming cost V 2 bases and J 4 bases, with 12 bases left between them. Germline V gene sequence: CDR1 SGHDT, CDR2 YYEEEE. The CDR3 is made up of 14 amino acids. The full variable domain, completed using reference TRBV5-6 and TRBJ1-1, is DAGVTQSPTHLIKTRGQQVTLRCSPKSGHDTVSWYQQALGQGPQFIFQYYEEEERQRGNFPDRFSGHQFPNYSSELNVNALLLGDSALYLCASSFGEGSTEAFFGQGTRLTVV.

This chain joins TRBV4-1 and TRBJ1-5; D perhaps matches TRBD1 (5 bases). CDR1 is MGHRA and CDR2 is YSYEKL in the germline V gene. The ends were cut back, 8 bases at V and 5 bases at J, with 13 bases in the middle. This CDR3 region has 13 residues. CDR3 bases: TGCGCCAGCGCTGGAACAGGAGATCAGCCCCAGCATTTT. Residues: CASAGTGDQPQHF.

This sequence joins TRBV4-1 and TRBJ1-3; D is unresolved. V dropped 4 bases and J dropped 0 bases, with 10 bases sitting between them. This CDR3 is built from 15 residues. CDR1 and CDR2 from the germline V gene are MGHRA and YSYEKL. The CDR3 sequence: CASSPPGSSGNTIYF. The CDR3, as DNA: TGCGCCAGCAGCCCTCCGGGATCCTCTGGAAACACCATATATTTT.

The chain is built from TRBV7-7 and TRBJ1-4; D is unclear. Trimming pared 5 bases from V and 7 bases from J, leaving 11 bases between. This CDR3 contains 13 residues. Germline V lookup: CDR1 SSHAT, CDR2 FNYEAQ (reference sequence). The CDR3 here is CASSRGLSEKLFF. DNA for the CDR3: TGTGCCAGCAGCCGAGGACTGAGTGAAAAACTGTTTTTT.

The rearrangement uses TRBV5-1 and TRBJ1-4, with a possible D match to TRBD1 (5 bases). The length of the CDR3 is 15 residues. Trimming stripped 0 bases from V and 4 bases from J, with 10 bases between. The germline V gene encodes CDR1 SGHRS and CDR2 YFSETQ. The CDR3 region has the DNA TGCGCCAGCAGCTTGGCGGGGGGACTTAATGAAAAACTGTTTTTT. It codes for CASSLAGGLNEKLFF.

The chain combines TRBV9 with TRBJ2-1, with 8 bases aligning to TRBD2. The CDR3 sequence is 16 residues long. V shed 7 bases and J 0 bases; nucleotides not matched to a gene: 9. The germline gives CDR1 SGDLS, CDR2 YYNGEE. The CDR3 bases are TGTGCCAGCGGAAGAGGTAGCGGGGCCTCCTACAATGAGCAGTTCTTC. Its protein product is CASGRGSGASYNEQFF.

This rearrangement joins TRBV27 to TRBJ1-1, with 7 bases matching TRBD1. The CDR3 consists of 16 residues. V gave up 2 bases and J gave up 4 bases; unmatched junction bases: 10. The germline V gene has CDR1 MNHEY and CDR2 SMNVEV (reference sequence). The CDR3 sequence is CASSLDKTGAGTEAFF. Here the CDR3 DNA reads TGTGCCAGCAGTTTAGATAAAACAGGGGCGGGCACTGAAGCTTTCTTT.

The chain recombines TRBV4-1 with TRBJ1-1; D is ambiguous. The CDR3 is 14 amino acids. The germline V gene encodes CDR1 MGHRA and CDR2 YSYEKL. The V and J ends lost 0 bases and 5 bases respectively, with 10 bases between them. The CDR3 region has the DNA TGCGCCAGCAGCCAAGAAGAGGGCTGGACTGAAGCTTTCTTT. Translated, it gives CASSQEEGWTEAFF.

This chain uses TRBV19 with TRBJ1-1; TRBD1 is a possible D gene (5 bases). Trimming removed 7 bases at V and 3 bases at J, with 15 bases between. The germline gives CDR1 LNHDA, CDR2 SQIVND (reference sequence). The CDR3 contains 14 residues. The CDR3 sequence: CASITGGDYTEAFF. The CDR3 DNA sequence: TGTGCCAGTATTACCGGGGGGGATTACACTGAAGCTTTCTTT.

The V and J genes are TRBV5-4 and TRBJ1-2; TRBD1 matches 7 bases. This CDR3 comprises 14 residues. V shed 3 bases and J 8 bases; nucleotides not matched to a gene: 10. Germline assignment: CDR1 SGHNT and CDR2 YYREEE (reference sequence). Here the CDR3 reads CASSWVDRESGYTF. Here the CDR3 DNA reads TGTGCCAGCAGCTGGGTCGACAGGGAGAGCGGCTACACCTTC.

The chain uses TRBV5-4 and TRBJ1-1, with 9 bases aligning to TRBD1. J lost 3 bases, V lost 0 bases, and 3 bases had no gene match. The CDR3 length is 15 residues. Per the germline V gene, CDR1 is SGHNT and CDR2 is YYREEE (reference sequence). The CDR3 sequence is CASSLGQGGDTEAFF. The CDR3 coding sequence is TGTGCCAGCAGCTTGGGACAGGGGGGAGACACTGAAGCTTTCTTT.

The CDR3: CASSYLSGVYEQYF. The CDR3 bases are TGTGCCAGCAGTTACTTGTCAGGGGTCTACGAGCAGTACTTC. The chain uses TRBV6-6 and TRBJ2-7; possibly TRBD1 for D (6 bases). Between the trimmed V and J ends, which lost 1 base and 3 bases, there was a span of 10 bases. This CDR3 spans 14 amino acids. Germline CDR1 and CDR2: MNHNY and SVGAGI (reference sequence).

The CDR3 spells CASSLGQGDSPLHF. The CDR3, as DNA: TGCGCCAGCAGCTTGGGACAGGGGGATTCACCCCTCCACTTT. J is TRBJ1-6 and V is TRBV5-1; 9 bases agree with TRBD1. CDR1 and CDR2 (germline): SGHRS, YFSETQ. Trimming removed 0 bases from V and 8 bases from J; junction bases left unmatched: 0. The CDR3 has 14 amino acids.